Shown below are 32 T cell receptor beta chains from a single sample sequenced in a study of T-cell reconstitution after alpha-beta-depleted transplantation in children. The TCRbeta library was prepared with unique molecular identifiers. TCRdb used MiXCR to reprocess the PCR reads, holding one entry per CDR3 protein. Counted here are about 980,000 distinct CDR3 sequences, under 30% occurring once; the ten biggest clones make up 28%. The source material was PBMCs, mostly from graft donor cells, sampled 360 days after TCRalphabeta/CD19-depleted stem cell transplant. The receptor source for this set is a boy younger than two who had a stem cell transplant for SCID, so the T cells may come from the graft donor.

The chain couples TRBV20-1 to TRBJ2-1; TRBD2 matches 9 bases. In germline, CDR1 is DFQATT, CDR2 SNEGSKA (reference sequence). The CDR3 contains 14 residues. Germline trimming cut 1 base from V and 14 bases from J; bases unmatched to any gene: 12. CDR3 bases: TGCAGTGCTAGAGGCGGGGGGGCTCAATTAGCGGAGTTCTTC. It yields the protein CSARGGGAQLAEFF.

This clonotype was counted only a few times. The CDR3 DNA follows: TGTGCCACCAGTAAGGGGGTGGAGACCCAGTACTTC. This gives the protein CATSKGVETQYF. V gene TRBV24-1 combines with J gene TRBJ2-5; maybe TRBD1 (6 bases). This CDR3 has 12 residues. V lost 6 bases and J lost 5, with 9 bases in between. CDR1 is KGHDR, CDR2 SFDVKD, per germline.

The chain employs TRBV12-3 or TRBV12-4 and TRBJ1-5, with a possible D match to TRBD1 (5 bases). The length of the CDR3 is 16 residues. The V and J ends lost 1 base and 2 bases respectively, with 12 bases between them. CDR3 loop: CASSLGWGRGNQPQHF. Written as DNA, the CDR3 is TGTGCCAGCAGTTTAGGGTGGGGACGCGGCAATCAGCCCCAGCATTTT.

V usage is TRBV3-1 and J usage is TRBJ2-3; TRBD2 aligns across 12 bases. This CDR3 comprises 16 residues. The ends lost 5 bases at V and 6 bases at J; junction bases unmatched: 9. The germline CDR1 and CDR2 sequences are LGHDT and YNNKEL (reference sequence). The CDR3 loop is CASSFRLGLAGDTQYF. CDR3 bases: TGTGCCAGCAGCTTTCGTCTAGGACTAGCGGGGGATACGCAGTATTTT.

This chain joins TRBV4-1 and TRBJ1-2, with no clear D. With 0 bases removed from V and 7 bases from J, the gap between germline ends came to 18 bases. In germline, CDR1 is MGHRA, CDR2 YSYEKL. This CDR3 has 16 residues. CDR3 loop: CASSQEFPVYLGGYTF. CDR3 DNA sequence: TGCGCCAGCAGCCAAGAATTCCCTGTCTACTTGGGTGGCTACACCTTC.

This clonotype has more than one count but fewer than ten. The rearrangement links TRBV4-1 to TRBJ2-3, with 7 bases fitting TRBD1. V lost 1 base to trimming and J lost 1 base; unmatched junction nucleotides: 5. Germline V gene sequence: CDR1 MGHRA, CDR2 YSYEKL. This CDR3 region has 16 residues. CDR3 protein: CASSQGDSRGTDTQYF. The CDR3 DNA reads TGCGCCAGCAGCCAAGGGGACAGTCGGGGCACAGATACGCAGTATTTT.

The DNA for the CDR3 is TGCAGTGCTGGGAGACTAGCGGGGGAGTTCTTC. It translates to CSAGRLAGEFF. This chain uses TRBV20-1 with TRBJ2-1, with 12 bases lining up with TRBD2. The V gene's germline CDR1 is DFQATT and CDR2 SNEGSKA (reference sequence). V shed 5 bases and J 14 bases; nucleotides not matched to a gene: 4. There are 11 residues in the CDR3.

The chain combines TRBV15 with TRBJ2-7, with TRBD2 matching over 8 bases. This CDR3 contains 15 residues. Germline CDR1 is LNHNV and CDR2 is YYDKDF (reference sequence). Trimming cost V 2 bases and J 5 bases; bases outside gene matches: 8. The chain's CDR3 is CATSRSTSGGDEQYF. The CDR3 DNA sequence: TGTGCCACCAGCAGATCCACCAGCGGGGGCGACGAGCAGTACTTC.

This clonotype came up a few times. V is TRBV4-2 and J is TRBJ2-5; no definite D call. The V end lost 4 bases, the J end lost 2 bases, and 8 bases lay between the germline ends. The CDR3 extends over 13 amino acids. Per germline, CDR1 LGHNA and CDR2 YNFKEQ. The CDR3 DNA sequence: TGTGCCAGCAGCCCTACGGATCAAGAGACCCAGTACTTC. Translation: CASSPTDQETQYF.

This chain connects TRBV28 to TRBJ2-5; D gene unclear. Germline V gene data show CDR1 as MDHEN and CDR2 as SYDVKM. CDR3 length: 13 residues. V lost 3 bases to trimming and J lost 7 bases, with 12 bases between them. CDR3 nucleotides: TGTGCCAGCAGTTTTAGGTCTGGTGGGACCCAGTACTTC. This sequence encodes CASSFRSGGTQYF.

A few counts support this clonotype. The CDR3 loop reads CSVAVGTPYEQYF. The CDR3 DNA reads as TGCAGCGTTGCGGTGGGGACCCCCTACGAGCAGTACTTC. V gene TRBV29-1 combines with J gene TRBJ2-7; tentatively, D is TRBD1 or TRBD2 (5 bases each). The CDR3 has 13 residues. With 4 bases removed from V and 2 bases from J, the gap between germline ends came to 12 bases. Germline V gene data show CDR1 as SQVTM and CDR2 as ANQGSEA.

The chain has TRBV6-2 or TRBV6-3 and TRBJ2-7; a weak D match, TRBD1 (6 bases). Germline values: CDR1 MNHEY, CDR2 SVGEGT. The CDR3 is 15 residues long. V lost 5 bases to trimming and J lost 3 bases, with 17 bases between them. As DNA, the CDR3 is TGTGCCAGCAGTCCCCCTGCACAGGGAGTCTACGAGCAGTACTTC. As protein: CASSPPAQGVYEQYF.

This clonotype came up many times. This chain joins TRBV4-3 and TRBJ1-1; 7 bases line up with TRBD1. This CDR3 is 15 amino acids long. V lost 0 bases and J lost 4; bases outside the gene matches: 5. Germline CDR1 LGHNA, CDR2 YSLEER. As DNA, the CDR3 is TGCGCCAGCAGCCAAGATCAGGGGGAGGGCACTGAAGCTTTCTTT. Its translation: CASSQDQGEGTEAFF.

The rearrangement joins TRBV7-2 to TRBJ1-1; 9 nucleotides align to TRBD1. CDR3 length equals 15 residues. Germline CDR1 SGHTA, CDR2 FQGNSA. The trim removed 8 bases at V and 5 bases at J, leaving 12 bases unmatched. Written as DNA, the CDR3 is TGTGCCAGCTCCCACGGGGGGACAGGGTATACTGAAGCTTTCTTT. Its protein product is CASSHGGTGYTEAFF.

The V gene is TRBV6-2 or TRBV6-3, the J gene TRBJ2-2; TRBD1 matches 9 bases. Germline V gives CDR1 MNHEY, CDR2 SVGEGT. Germline trimming cut 6 bases from V and 6 bases from J; bases unmatched to any gene: 8. This CDR3 has 15 residues. CDR3 loop: CASRIRDRDAGELFF. CDR3 bases: TGTGCCAGCAGAATCCGGGACAGGGACGCCGGGGAGCTGTTTTTT.

This chain joins TRBV7-6 and TRBJ1-1, with D possibly matching TRBD1 (5 bases). In germline, CDR1 is SGHVS, CDR2 FNYEAQ. This CDR3 has 15 residues. Trimming left V 7 bases short and J 7 bases short, with 22 bases between. The CDR3 region has the DNA TGTGCCAGCACCTTGAATGGGAGCCCCCAGGGTGAAGCTTTCTTT. It yields the protein CASTLNGSPQGEAFF. The variable domain in full, completed from reference TRBV7-6 and TRBJ1-1, reads GAGVSQSPRYKVTKRGQDVALRCDPISGHVSLYWYRQALGQGPEFLTYFNYEAQQDKSGLPNDRFSAERPEGSISTLTIQRTEQRDSAMYRCASTLNGSPQGEAFFGQGTRLTVV.

This clonotype came up once. The chain's CDR3 is CASGRDGDYEQYF. CDR3 coding DNA: TGTGCCAGCGGTAGGGACGGAGACTACGAGCAGTACTTC. The chain combines TRBV6-1 with TRBJ2-7, with D possibly being TRBD1 or TRBD2 (5 bases each). Trimming took off 8 bases at V and 3 bases at J, with 14 bases between the two ends. Germline loops: CDR1 MNHNS, CDR2 SASEGT. The length of the CDR3 is 13 residues.

This clonotype has at least ten counts. V gene TRBV3-1 combines with J gene TRBJ2-5; TRBD2 might be the D (6 bases). Germline-derived CDR1 and CDR2 are LGHDT and YNNKEL (reference sequence). This CDR3 comprises 14 residues. V lost 1 base to trimming and J lost 5 bases, with 11 bases between them. The CDR3, as DNA: TGTGCCAGCAGCCAAGGGCGGGGTCAGGAGACCCAGTACTTC. Translating it yields CASSQGRGQETQYF.

This clonotype has at least ten counts. The V call is TRBV28, the J call TRBJ2-3; D is possibly TRBD1 (5 bases). CDR3 length: 12 residues. CDR1 and CDR2 (germline): MDHEN, SYDVKM. V dropped 3 bases and J dropped 4 bases, with 5 bases sitting between them. CDR3 loop: CASSFRADTQYF. The CDR3 nucleotides read TGTGCCAGCAGTTTCAGGGCAGATACGCAGTATTTT.

This chain uses TRBV11-2 with TRBJ2-3; D is unclear. Germline-derived CDR1 and CDR2 are SGHAT and FQNNGV. The CDR3 is 15 amino acids. Trimming stripped 5 bases from V and 2 bases from J, with 14 bases between. CDR3 nucleotide sequence: TGTGCCAGCAGCCCTCGACCCGCGAACACAGATACGCAGTATTTT. Amino acids: CASSPRPANTDTQYF.

This chain uses TRBV5-1 with TRBJ1-1, with TRBD1 matching over 9 bases. This CDR3 is 17 amino acids long. The germline V gene has CDR1 SGHRS and CDR2 YFSETQ. The V gene end was trimmed by 3 bases and the J gene end by 2 bases; junction bases not matched to a gene: 11. In DNA form, the CDR3 reads TGCGCCAGCAGCTCCGGGACAGGGAAGGTGGTTAACACTGAAGCTTTCTTT. It is translated as CASSSGTGKVVNTEAFF.

In its sample, this clonotype was seen many times. The V call is TRBV25-1, the J call TRBJ2-1; either TRBD1 or TRBD2 may fit D (6 bases each). The V and J ends lost 3 bases and 7 bases respectively, with 16 bases between them. Germline V gene data show CDR1 as MGHDK and CDR2 as SYGVNS. The CDR3 has 15 residues. The CDR3 spells CASSDPRGAENEQFF. Written as DNA, the CDR3 is TGTGCCAGCAGTGACCCTAGGGGGGCCGAGAATGAGCAGTTCTTC.

The rearrangement links TRBV5-1 to TRBJ2-4, with 8 bases that match TRBD1. V dropped 4 bases and J dropped 5; count of bases not matched to a gene: 8. The germline gives CDR1 SGHRS, CDR2 YFSETQ. This CDR3 is 15 amino acids long. This chain's CDR3 is CASSLVSGQENIQYF. CDR3 nucleotides: TGCGCCAGCAGCCTGGTGTCGGGACAGGAAAACATTCAGTACTTC.

The rearrangement joins TRBV20-1 to TRBJ2-1; D not resolved. Per germline, CDR1 DFQATT and CDR2 SNEGSKA (reference sequence). CDR3 size: 14 residues. V lost 1 base and J 0 bases, leaving 7 bases between the germline ends. The CDR3 loop reads CSARGPASYNEQFF. CDR3 nucleotides: TGCAGTGCTAGAGGCCCTGCCTCCTACAATGAGCAGTTCTTC.

The V call is TRBV24-1, the J call TRBJ2-2; D gene unclear. The V and J ends lost 0 bases and 0 bases respectively, with 7 bases between them. Germline-derived CDR1 and CDR2 are KGHDR and SFDVKD. CDR3 length equals 16 residues. The chain's CDR3 is CATSDLRSANTGELFF. The CDR3 DNA reads as TGTGCCACCAGTGATTTGCGGTCAGCGAACACCGGGGAGCTGTTTTTT.

V is TRBV7-2 and J is TRBJ2-1; TRBD1 matches at 11 bases. Trimming removed 3 bases from V and 7 bases from J; junction bases left unmatched: 11. The germline gives CDR1 SGHTA, CDR2 FQGNSA. The CDR3 spans 17 residues. CDR3 region: CASSFYVGQGAINEQFF. Here the CDR3 DNA reads TGTGCCAGCAGCTTTTACGTCGGACAGGGGGCGATTAATGAGCAGTTCTTC.

V gene TRBV29-1 combines with J gene TRBJ1-1; D call uncertain. V gave up 0 bases and J gave up 0 bases, with 8 bases separating them. Germline V lookup: CDR1 SQVTM, CDR2 ANQGSEA. This CDR3 has 14 amino acids. CDR3 region: CSVEEARLNTEAFF. The CDR3, as DNA: TGCAGCGTTGAAGAGGCACGACTGAACACTGAAGCTTTCTTT.

This clonotype appeared a few times. DNA of the CDR3: TGCAGTGCCCCCATCGGGGGGGCTGAAGAGACCCAGTACTTC. Its protein is CSAPIGGAEETQYF. The chain links TRBV20-1 to TRBJ2-5, with TRBD2 matching 8 bases. J gave up 3 bases and V 6 bases, and 9 bases lay outside the gene matches. Germline assignment: CDR1 DFQATT and CDR2 SNEGSKA (reference sequence). The CDR3 loop spans 14 amino acids.

This clonotype appeared a few times. The J gene is TRBJ1-6, the V gene TRBV6-6, with TRBD1 matching over 7 bases. Germline V lookup: CDR1 MNHNY, CDR2 SVGAGI (reference sequence). V lost 7 bases and J lost 6; bases outside the gene matches: 3. This CDR3 is built from 13 residues. CDR3 sequence reads: CASIEGANSPLHF. The CDR3 region has the DNA TGTGCCAGCATAGAGGGGGCTAATTCACCCCTCCACTTT.

This clonotype was detected only once. Here the CDR3 DNA reads TGTGCCAGCAGGCCCCACAGGGGTAAGGGTGACAATGAGCAGTTCTTC. Residues: CASRPHRGKGDNEQFF. This chain uses TRBV6-2 or TRBV6-3 with TRBJ2-1; 7 bases agree with TRBD1. The length of the CDR3 is 16 residues. Germline V gene data show CDR1 as MNHEY and CDR2 as SVGEGT. Trimming removed 6 bases from V and 5 bases from J; junction bases left unmatched: 13.

In its sample, this clonotype was seen a few times. This chain links TRBV5-1 with TRBJ1-1, with 8 bases lining up with TRBD1. The V and J ends lost 4 bases and 5 bases, in that order; junction bases with no gene match: 7. Per the germline V gene, CDR1 is SGHRS and CDR2 is YFSETQ. The CDR3 has 14 amino acids. The CDR3 DNA reads TGCGCCAGCAGCCTGGACAGGGTTATGACTGAAGCTTTCTTT. This translates into CASSLDRVMTEAFF.

V gene TRBV12-3 or TRBV12-4 combines with J gene TRBJ2-5, with 7 positions matching TRBD1. The ends lost 8 bases at V and 4 bases at J; junction bases unmatched: 13. There are 15 residues in the CDR3. CDR3 amino acids: CASRRDSSRRETQYF. CDR3 DNA: TGTGCCAGCCGCCGGGACAGCTCGAGGAGAGAGACCCAGTACTTC.